This T cell receptor (beta chain) was recorded in a study of CD8 T cells in ankylosing spondylitis. Whole-study findings and limits: Seemingly characteristic of ankylosing spondylitis blood was a TCR beta motif consisting of about 8 highly homologous variants. As reported, disease-linked clones showed significant enrichment in matched ankylosing spondylitis synovial fluid. Past research had described some motif variants in reactive arthritis synovial fluid and blood. Disease-linked clones bore a CD8+ phenotype, appearing relatively rarely in peripheral blood.

TCR beta libraries were made by quantitative 5'-RACE with molecular barcodes. TCRdb re-analysed the 5' RACE reads in MiXCR, keeping a single row per CDR3 protein. In the table there are about 420,000 distinct CDR3 sequences, approximately 20% of which are singletons. This CDR3 comprises 16 residues. Losses at the gene ends were 2 bases for V and 4 bases for J; bases not matched to a gene: 8. Per the germline V gene, CDR1 is MGHRA and CDR2 is YSYEKL. With respect to this clonotype: Its antigen is currently unknown.

This rearrangement joins TRBV4-1 to TRBJ2-5; 9 bases line up with TRBD1. This clonotype was sampled from a male donor with ankylosing spondylitis. The sequenced material came from blood, either unsorted or a sorted T cell fraction (not recorded which). The chain's CDR3 is CASSQTGTGNIETQYF. CDR3 DNA sequence: TGCGCCAGCAGCCAAACCGGGACAGGGAACATAGAGACCCAGTACTTC.